This TCR beta chain derives from a study of beta chain features in type 1 diabetes. Study findings and constraints: A closer apparent resemblance between naive, central memory and Treg TCRB repertoires was seen in patients than in healthy donors. TCRB CDR3s were moderately but significantly shorter in Type 1 diabetes patients in all four CD4+ subsets. Individuals with type 1 diabetes displayed fewer insertions and more deletions at VDJ junctions.

Sorted populations all exceeded 98% purity. As regards this clone: Its antigen is undetermined.

From germline, CDR1 is SGDLS and CDR2 YYNGEE. The V and J ends lost 2 bases and 2 bases respectively, with 19 bases between them. The CDR3 loop spans 17 amino acids. Expressed TCRB transcripts got sequenced, as all isolated RNA was reverse transcribed. Libraries were prepared by immunoSEQ multiplex PCR; TCRdb keeps only in-frame clonotypes and omits some of them. The table records hundreds of thousands of clones, 9.5% to 13% of them present only once. V is TRBV9 and J is TRBJ2-5; TRBD2 is a possible D gene (6 bases). The sample taken for sequencing was naive CD4+ T cells from blood. The sequence came from a man younger than 45 with type 1 diabetes. CDR3 in amino acids: CASSVGSGGASQETQYF. In nucleotides, the CDR3 is TGTGCCAGCAGCGTGGGGTCAGGCGGGGCCAGTCAAGAGACCCAGTACTTC.